This TCR beta chain was recovered during a study of blood T cell repertoires in COVID-19. Across the whole study: Spain, Italy and the United States supplied samples that represented acute and convalescent COVID-19.

TCRdb's table, derived via immunoSEQ multiplex PCR, lists solely in-frame clones and lacks some. The sample yields 360,000 or so clones, about 90% seen once. From germline, CDR1 is MDHEN and CDR2 SYDVKM. V lost 4 bases to trimming and J lost 11 bases; unmatched junction nucleotides: 3. The length of the CDR3 is 11 residues. Participant age was about 18 to 89 years, and participants resided in roughly 25 US areas. Participant reports of clinical history set cohort assignment. This sequence joins TRBV28 and TRBJ2-7, with 9 positions matching TRBD1. The sequence derives from a woman in her 30s who had recovered from COVID-19. What was sequenced was PBMCs or T cells enriched from blood (not recorded which). This CDR3 is CASSYTGGKYF. The CDR3 DNA follows: TGTGCCAGCAGTTATACAGGGGGCAAGTACTTC.